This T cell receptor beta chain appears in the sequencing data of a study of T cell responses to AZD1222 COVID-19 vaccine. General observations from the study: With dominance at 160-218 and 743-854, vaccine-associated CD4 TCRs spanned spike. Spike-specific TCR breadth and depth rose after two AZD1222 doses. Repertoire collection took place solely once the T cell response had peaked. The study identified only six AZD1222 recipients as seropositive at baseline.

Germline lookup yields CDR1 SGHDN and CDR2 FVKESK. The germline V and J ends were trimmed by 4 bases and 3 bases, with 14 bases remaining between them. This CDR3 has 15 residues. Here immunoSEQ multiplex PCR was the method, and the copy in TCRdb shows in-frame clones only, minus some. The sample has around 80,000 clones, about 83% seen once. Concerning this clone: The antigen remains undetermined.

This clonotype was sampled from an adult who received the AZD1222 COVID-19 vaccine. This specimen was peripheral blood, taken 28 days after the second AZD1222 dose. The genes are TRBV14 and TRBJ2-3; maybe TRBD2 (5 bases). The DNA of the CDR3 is TGTGCCAGCAGCCTTGAACGGGGTCTGACAGATACGCAGTATTTT. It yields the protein CASSLERGLTDTQYF.